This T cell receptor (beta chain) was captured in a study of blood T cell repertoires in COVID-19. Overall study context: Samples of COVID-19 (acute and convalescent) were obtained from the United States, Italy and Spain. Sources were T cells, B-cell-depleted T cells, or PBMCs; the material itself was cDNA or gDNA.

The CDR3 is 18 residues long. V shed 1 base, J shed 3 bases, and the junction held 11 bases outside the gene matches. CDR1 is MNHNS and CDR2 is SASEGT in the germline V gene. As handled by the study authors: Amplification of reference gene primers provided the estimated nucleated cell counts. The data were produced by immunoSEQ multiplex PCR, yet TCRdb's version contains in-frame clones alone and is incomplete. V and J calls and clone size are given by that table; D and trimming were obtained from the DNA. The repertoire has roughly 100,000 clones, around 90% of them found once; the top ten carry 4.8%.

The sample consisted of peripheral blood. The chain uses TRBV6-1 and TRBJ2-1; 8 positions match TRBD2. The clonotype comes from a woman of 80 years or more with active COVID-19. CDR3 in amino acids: CASSEVPGVGGGYNEQFF. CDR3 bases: TGTGCCAGCAGTGAAGTCCCCGGGGTCGGGGGGGGCTACAATGAGCAGTTCTTC.